The 8 T cell receptor beta chains below come from one sample, sequenced in a study of T cells in tuberculosis (dated by TCRdb to 2016 to 2019). Library generation was performed with the immunoSEQ multiplex PCR assay. As stored in TCRdb, this immuneACCESS dataset retains in-frame rearrangements with V and J assigned. A fraction of the clones does not appear; measured against another copy, unresolved V genes explain less than half of the discrepancy, and the remainder lacks a known reason. This sample holds about 43,000 clones; 94% were observed only once. The top ten clonotypes cover about 1.8% of the sample. The sequenced sample consisted of PBMCs. Receptors originate from a donor aged 10 to 29 with latent tuberculosis or without tuberculosis infection. Some clones in this sample may be carry-over from other donors' samples.

The V gene is TRBV28, the J gene TRBJ2-3, with D tentatively TRBD1 (6 bases). Germline CDR1 is MDHEN and CDR2 is SYDVKM. Trimming removed 2 bases at V and 4 bases at J, with 10 bases between. This CDR3 contains 14 residues. The CDR3 DNA reads as TGTGCCAGCAGTTTACAGGGGAGCTCAGATACGCAGTATTTT. It specifies CASSLQGSSDTQYF.

This clone was counted once. The rearrangement uses TRBV10-1 and TRBJ2-1, with D possibly TRBD2 on 6 matching bases. The CDR3 has 14 residues. Trimming took off 5 bases at V and 5 bases at J, with 13 bases between the two ends. Germline CDR1 is WNHNN and CDR2 is SYGVQD (reference sequence). The CDR3 spells CASSRSGKNNEQFF. The DNA for the CDR3 is TGCGCCAGCAGTCGTAGCGGTAAAAACAATGAGCAGTTCTTC.

This chain joins TRBV7-7 and TRBJ2-2, with 15 bases that match TRBD2. The ends lost 5 bases at V and 7 bases at J; junction bases unmatched: 5. The CDR3 runs 16 residues. Germline V CDR1 and CDR2: SSHAT, FNYEAQ (reference sequence). CDR3 region: CASSEGLAGGGGELFF. The CDR3 DNA is TGTGCCAGCAGCGAGGGACTAGCGGGAGGAGGCGGGGAGCTGTTTTTT.

The chain couples TRBV2 to TRBJ2-3; D perhaps matches TRBD2 (5 bases). CDR3 length: 16 residues. V lost 7 bases, J lost 5 bases, and 22 bases lay in between. The germline V gene has CDR1 SNHLY and CDR2 FYNNEI. CDR3 sequence reads: CASNSNSRPGGDTQYF. The CDR3 DNA follows: TGTGCCAGCAATTCTAACTCGAGGCCCGGAGGAGATACGCAGTATTTT. Combining the CDR3 with reference TRBV2 and TRBJ2-3 gives the whole variable domain EPEVTQTPSHQVTQMGQEVILRCVPISNHLYFYWYRQILGQKVEFLVSFYNNEISEKSEIFDDQFSVERPDGSNFTLKIRSTKLEDSAMYFCASNSNSRPGGDTQYFGPGTRLTVL.

The genes are TRBV5-4 and TRBJ2-1, with 13 nucleotides matching TRBD2. The V gene's germline CDR1 is SGHNT and CDR2 YYREEE (reference sequence). The ends lost 2 bases at V and 7 bases at J; junction bases unmatched: 12. The CDR3 length is 18 residues. CDR3 coding DNA: TGTGCCAGCAGCTTAGATCCTTGGACTAGCGGGAGTCTGAATGAGCAGTTCTTC. It is translated as CASSLDPWTSGSLNEQFF.

V is TRBV5-1 and J is TRBJ2-7, with D possibly being TRBD1 (5 bases). The V gene's germline CDR1 is SGHRS and CDR2 YFSETQ. V lost 3 bases and J lost 6, with 22 bases in between. The CDR3 contains 16 residues. The CDR3 here is CASSSETALLLGEQYF. CDR3 nucleotide sequence: TGCGCCAGCAGCTCCGAGACAGCCCTGCTTCTTGGCGAGCAGTACTTC. Supplemented by reference TRBV5-1 and TRBJ2-7, the full variable domain reads KAGVTQTPRYLIKTRGQQVTLSCSPISGHRSVSWYQQTPGQGLQFLFEYFSETQRNKGNFPGRFSGRQFSNSRSEMNVSTLELGDSALYLCASSSETALLLGEQYFGPGTRLTVT.

The J gene is TRBJ1-5, the V gene TRBV5-1; 8 bases are a match to TRBD1. Germline V gene data show CDR1 as SGHRS and CDR2 as YFSETQ. CDR3 length equals 16 residues. J gave up 4 bases and V 0 bases, and 6 bases lay outside the gene matches. The CDR3 DNA reads as TGCGCCAGCAGCTTGGGTCCTACAGGGGGAAATCAGCCCCAGCATTTT. Translating gives CASSLGPTGGNQPQHF. Full variable domain (remainder filled in from reference TRBV5-1 and TRBJ1-5): KAGVTQTPRYLIKTRGQQVTLSCSPISGHRSVSWYQQTPGQGLQFLFEYFSETQRNKGNFPGRFSGRQFSNSRSEMNVSTLELGDSALYLCASSLGPTGGNQPQHFGDGTRLSIL.

The genes are TRBV7-3 and TRBJ1-1; the match to TRBD1 covers 8 bases. J was trimmed by 9 bases and V by 4 bases; bases with no gene match: 7. This CDR3 contains 13 residues. Germline CDR1 SGHTA, CDR2 FQGTGA. The CDR3 bases are TGTGCCAGCAGCTCAGGGACAGGCCTCCAAGCTTTCTTT. It encodes CASSSGTGLQAFF.